This T cell receptor beta chain is from a study of cytomegalovirus exposure and HLA in healthy donors. A note on this clone: Its target is unknown.

The CDR3 totals 13 residues. The V segment lost 4 bases and the J segment 6 bases; nucleotides outside the gene matches: 4. Germline CDR1 MGHDK, CDR2 SYGVNS. Broader study findings: Accurate prediction of most subjects' HLA-A and HLA-B alleles from TCR beta sequences was reported. Many donors shared some public TCRs, even though most TCR sequences were rare. Likely technical artifact: a cluster of highly shared sequence variants. According to reports, the classifier identified cytomegalovirus status with high specificity and sensitivity.

PCR employed 60 Vbeta and 13 Jbeta primers. The data were produced by immunoSEQ multiplex PCR, yet TCRdb's version contains in-frame clones alone and is incomplete. The sample includes more than 150,000 clones, 65% to 90% of them seen just once. The receptor comes from a girl aged 2 to 9 in good health and CMV-seropositive. Sequenced material: PBMCs. V gene TRBV25-1 combines with J gene TRBJ1-2; 8 nucleotides align to TRBD1. The DNA for the CDR3 is TGTGCCAGCAGTGTCGACAGGGGTGATGGCTACACCTTC. This sequence encodes CASSVDRGDGYTF.